The source of this T cell receptor (beta chain) is a study of ipilimumab plus nivolumab after autologous stem cell transplantation. In the study overall: Patients received a median of 5 ipilimumab and 8 nivolumab doses. Both relapsed and primary refractory DLBCL were included. Overall study results and limits: TCR repertoire, Treg phenotype and gut microbiota reportedly support more study of this approach.

As to this clone: The antigen remains undetermined.

The V gene's germline CDR1 is MNHNS and CDR2 SASEGT. The V gene end was trimmed by 4 bases and the J gene end by 5 bases; junction bases not matched to a gene: 10. The CDR3 runs to 16 residues. TCRdb's copy holds only in-frame clones and misses some; the assay was immunoSEQ multiplex PCR. The table records tens of thousands of clones, about 83% of them present only once. Starting 14 to 28 days after autologous transplant, ipilimumab 1 mg/kg was given. This TCR was recovered from a male donor with diffuse large B-cell lymphoma. The sequencing used PBMCs, collected in a trial of ipilimumab plus nivolumab as post-transplant consolidation. The V and J genes are TRBV6-1 and TRBJ2-5, with 10 bases fitting TRBD2. This CDR3 reads CASSVDSGGAGETQYF. The CDR3 nucleotides read TGTGCCAGCAGTGTTGACAGCGGGGGGGCCGGGGAGACCCAGTACTTC.